Listed below are T cell receptor beta chains from one sample, sequenced in a study of shared clonotypes between healthy human individuals. Produced via immunoSEQ multiplex PCR; TCRdb's table is partial and in-frame only. This sample has around 2.3 million clones; roughly 95% occur once, and the top ten carry more than 0.1%. The sample consisted of naive CD4+ T cells sorted from blood. These receptors were taken from a man aged 18 to 29 in good health. The CDR3 runs from the conserved cysteine through the conserved F or W. Fields, in order: D gene, clone size, V gene, J gene, CDR3 DNA, CDR3 protein. A D gene is named only where the DNA matches it firmly. Expanded clones are given a class, and other clones once, few, many or no size at all.

D: .; size: .; V: TRBV6-5; J: TRBJ2-4; DNA: TGTGCCAGCAGTTACTCGTCGGGGTCTGGAAACATTCAGTACTTC; CDR3: CASSYSSGSGNIQYF
D: TRBD1; size: once; V: TRBV2; J: TRBJ2-1; DNA: TGTGCCACTGGGACAGGGTTCTACAATGAGCAGTTCTTC; CDR3: CATGTGFYNEQFF
D: .; size: .; V: TRBV28; J: TRBJ1-5; DNA: TGTGCCAGCACTTCCCCGGGACGTCCTAGCAATCAGCCCCAGCATTTT; CDR3: CASTSPGRPSNQPQHF
D: .; size: .; V: TRBV18; J: TRBJ2-7; DNA: TGTGCCAGCTCACCACCGTCGGGCGAGCAGTACTTC; CDR3: CASSPPSGEQYF
D: .; size: few; V: TRBV4-1; J: TRBJ2-7; DNA: TGCGCCAGCAGCCTCCAGGGACTCTCCTACGAGCAGTACTTC; CDR3: CASSLQGLSYEQYF
D: TRBD2; size: .; V: TRBV9; J: TRBJ2-1; DNA: TGTGCCAGCAGCGCAAACAGCCCCCGACTAGCGGGGAACAATGAGCAGTTCTTC; CDR3: CASSANSPRLAGNNEQFF
D: TRBD1; size: .; V: TRBV10-3; J: TRBJ1-4; DNA: TGTGCCACTCGGACAGGTTCGTCAACTAATGAAAAACTGTTTTTT; CDR3: CATRTGSSTNEKLFF
D: .; size: .; V: TRBV6-1; J: TRBJ1-3; DNA: TGTGCCAGCAGTGGTCTGGGCTCGAGCTCTGGAAACACCATATATTTT; CDR3: CASSGLGSSSGNTIYF
D: TRBD2; size: .; V: TRBV5-1; J: TRBJ2-5; DNA: TGCGCCAGCAGCCCGGGACTAGCGGGGGAGACCCAGTACTTC; CDR3: CASSPGLAGETQYF
D: TRBD1; size: .; V: TRBV6-5; J: TRBJ1-2; DNA: TGTGCCAGCGGGGCCGGGACAGGGGCGAGAGGCTACACCTTC; CDR3: CASGAGTGARGYTF
D: TRBD1; size: .; V: TRBV27; J: TRBJ1-6; DNA: TGTGCCAGCAGTTTAATAACCCAGGGGGCCAATAATTCACCCCTCCACTTT; CDR3: CASSLITQGANNSPLHF
D: TRBD2; size: .; V: TRBV11-2; J: TRBJ2-7; DNA: TGTGCCAGCAGCTTAGATGGTGGGGGGGACGAGCAGTACTTC; CDR3: CASSLDGGGDEQYF
D: TRBD1; size: .; V: TRBV30; J: TRBJ1-1; DNA: TGTGCCGTCGGAGGGTCGACAGGGGGCAGGGACACTGAAGCTTTCTTT; CDR3: CAVGGSTGGRDTEAFF
D: .; size: .; V: TRBV6-1; J: TRBJ2-2; DNA: TGTGCCAGCAGTGAAAGAAGGGCCGGGGAGCTGTTTTTT; CDR3: CASSERRAGELFF
D: .; size: .; V: TRBV27; J: TRBJ1-6; DNA: TGTGCCAGCATGAGGTCCTCTAGCTCCTATAATTCACCCCTCCACTTT; CDR3: CASMRSSSSYNSPLHF
D: .; size: .; V: TRBV14; J: TRBJ2-7; DNA: TGTGCCAGCAGCCGACTATCGGGGTCCAGCCTCGAGCAGTACTTC; CDR3: CASSRLSGSSLEQYF
D: .; size: once; V: TRBV12-5; J: TRBJ2-2; DNA: TGTGCTAGTGGTTTGACCCAAAACATACTGAACACCGGGGAGCTGTTTTTT; CDR3: CASGLTQNILNTGELFF
D: .; size: once; V: TRBV2; J: TRBJ2-7; DNA: TGTGCCAGCATAGGAGCTCTTAGCTCCTACGAGCAGTACTTC; CDR3: CASIGALSSYEQYF
D: TRBD1; size: .; V: TRBV30; J: TRBJ2-7; DNA: TGTGCCTGGAGTGTACGGGGGACAGGGGTTTACGAGCAGTACTTC; CDR3: CAWSVRGTGVYEQYF
D: .; size: .; V: TRBV5-1; J: TRBJ1-4; DNA: TGCGCCAGCAGCGAACAGGGTTGGGAAAAACTGTTTTTT; CDR3: CASSEQGWEKLFF
D: .; size: .; V: TRBV2; J: TRBJ2-5; DNA: TGTGCCAGCAGTGAAATGGAGCAGGGGACCCAGTACTTC; CDR3: CASSEMEQGTQYF
D: .; size: .; V: TRBV13; J: TRBJ2-4; DNA: TGTGCCAGCAGCTCTGGGAACATTCAGTACTTC; CDR3: CASSSGNIQYF
D: .; size: once; V: TRBV5-4; J: TRBJ2-6; DNA: TGTGCCAGCAGCTCGCCGGGACTCCGCTCTGGGGCCAACGTCCTGACTTTC; CDR3: CASSSPGLRSGANVLTF
D: .; size: .; V: TRBV25-1; J: TRBJ2-2; DNA: TGTGCCAGCAGTGCGGGACCGCACCTTAACACCGGGGAGCTGTTTTTT; CDR3: CASSAGPHLNTGELFF
D: .; size: .; V: TRBV6-5; J: TRBJ2-2; DNA: TGTGCCAGCAAGGGGCAGATGAACACCGGGGAGCTGTTTTTT; CDR3: CASKGQMNTGELFF